Below, 2 T cell receptor beta chains from the same sample are listed, as sequenced in a study of T cells in Graves' hyperthyroidism and ophthalmopathy. RNA transcripts gave rise to amplified TCR beta CDR3 regions. First-round RT-PCR targeting the TCR CDR3 was performed with the HTBI primer set. From the multiplex PCR reads, TCRdb called clonotypes with MiXCR, one entry per CDR3 protein. Of some 600,000 distinct CDR3 sequences in the sample, about 15% were seen once. Sequenced sample: blood. Receptors were obtained from a woman in her thirties with Graves' hyperthyroidism that later progressed to Graves' ophthalmopathy.

This clonotype was counted at least ten times. The chain links TRBV11-3 to TRBJ1-1; no firm D call. Looked up from germline, CDR1 is SGHNT and CDR2 is YENEEA. Trimming cost V 0 bases and J 4 bases, with 9 bases left between them. This CDR3 has 14 residues. CDR3 protein: CASSLDGPRTEAFF. As DNA, the CDR3 is TGTGCCAGCAGCTTAGATGGGCCGCGCACTGAAGCTTTCTTT.

This clonotype was recorded at least ten times. The rearrangement uses TRBV2 and TRBJ1-5; 8 bases match TRBD1. The V and J ends lost 6 bases and 4 bases, in that order; junction bases with no gene match: 8. Germline V CDR1 and CDR2: SNHLY, FYNNEI. CDR3 length equals 15 residues. CDR3 protein: CASRAGTGPNQPQHF. Here the CDR3 DNA reads TGTGCCAGCAGGGCCGGGACAGGACCAAATCAGCCCCAGCATTTT.